Presented here are 13 T cell receptor beta chains from one specimen sequenced in a study of monozygotic twins with inflammatory bowel disease. Each CDR3 protein gets one entry in TCRdb, which reprocessed the 5' RACE reads and gives no DNA. The sample has 400,000 to 500,000 distinct CDR3 sequences, and its top ten clones hold 2% to 3%. The specimen was blood. All receptors come from a human donor with ulcerative colitis or Crohn's disease, or a healthy co-twin of an affected twin (not recorded which).

The chain has TRBV4-3 and TRBJ2-5; TCRdb designates TRBD1, a call that cannot be tested without DNA. CDR3 length: 14 amino acids. Germline V gene lookup returns CDR1 LGHNA and CDR2 YSLEER. CDR3 region: CASSQARAVETQYF.

The V and J genes are TRBV30 and TRBJ1-1. The CDR3 is 11 amino acids. CDR1 GTSNPN and CDR2 SVGIG come from the germline V gene (reference sequence). The CDR3 sequence is CAWSRYTEAFF.

V is TRBV28 and J is TRBJ2-2; TCRdb's D call, TRBD2, is unchecked because there is no DNA. Germline values: CDR1 MDHEN, CDR2 SYDVKM. This CDR3 spans 14 amino acids. The CDR3 reads CASTRPARFGELFF.

V gene TRBV3-1 combines with J gene TRBJ2-6. Germline loops: CDR1 LGHDT, CDR2 YNNKEL (reference sequence). The CDR3 contains 18 residues. CDR3: CASSQDIRTFSGANVLTF.

The rearrangement uses TRBV20-1 and TRBJ2-3; TCRdb picks TRBD1, but there is no DNA to check that call. Germline V CDR1 and CDR2: DFQATT, SNEGSKA (reference sequence). This CDR3 has 14 residues. The chain's CDR3 is CSAIRQVPTDTQYF.

The genes are TRBV10-3 and TRBJ2-5; with no DNA, the TCRdb D assignment of TRBD1 cannot be verified. The CDR3 length is 14 residues. Per the germline V gene, CDR1 is ENHRY and CDR2 is SYGVKD. The CDR3 loop is CAISESAGGQTQYF.

The chain couples TRBV27 to TRBJ2-5; with no DNA, the TCRdb D assignment of TRBD1 cannot be verified. Germline lookup yields CDR1 MNHEY and CDR2 SMNVEV (reference sequence). The length of the CDR3 is 13 residues. CDR3 protein: CASRQVSQETQYF.

CDR3 sequence: CASRDGTGGFNPYEQYF. The V gene is TRBV28, the J gene TRBJ2-7; TCRdb designates TRBD1, a call that cannot be tested without DNA. The CDR3 sequence is 17 residues long. From germline, CDR1 is MDHEN and CDR2 SYDVKM.

The V and J genes are TRBV15 and TRBJ2-2. CDR1 is LNHNV and CDR2 is YYDKDF in the germline V gene (reference sequence). CDR3 length: 13 residues. CDR3 residues: CATRIRLTGELFF. Combining the CDR3 with reference TRBV15 and TRBJ2-2 gives the whole variable domain DAMVIQNPRYQVTQFGKPVTLSCSQTLNHNVMYWYQQKSSQAPKLLFHYYDKDFNNEADTPDNFQSRRPNTSFCFLDIRSPGLGDTAMYLCATRIRLTGELFFGEGSRLTVL.

The CDR3 loop is CASSHQGENMQYF. The chain carries TRBV28 and TRBJ2-4; lacking DNA, the TRBD1 call made by TCRdb goes unchecked. CDR1 and CDR2 (germline): MDHEN, SYDVKM. The CDR3 is made up of 13 amino acids.

The chain carries TRBV20-1 and TRBJ1-1; TCRdb returns TRBD1, unconfirmable since there is no DNA. CDR3 length equals 13 residues. Germline V gives CDR1 DFQATT, CDR2 SNEGSKA (reference sequence). The CDR3 loop reads CSAPVTYRTEAFF.

The chain is built from TRBV4-2 and TRBJ1-5. This CDR3 contains 15 residues. Per germline, CDR1 LGHNA and CDR2 YNFKEQ. The CDR3 sequence: CASSQDPSQNQPQHF.

This chain uses TRBV30 with TRBJ1-4; TCRdb lists TRBD1, though no DNA is available to test this call. Germline V lookup: CDR1 GTSNPN, CDR2 SVGIG (reference sequence). The CDR3 is 11 amino acids. CDR3 protein: CAWSVGGKLFF.